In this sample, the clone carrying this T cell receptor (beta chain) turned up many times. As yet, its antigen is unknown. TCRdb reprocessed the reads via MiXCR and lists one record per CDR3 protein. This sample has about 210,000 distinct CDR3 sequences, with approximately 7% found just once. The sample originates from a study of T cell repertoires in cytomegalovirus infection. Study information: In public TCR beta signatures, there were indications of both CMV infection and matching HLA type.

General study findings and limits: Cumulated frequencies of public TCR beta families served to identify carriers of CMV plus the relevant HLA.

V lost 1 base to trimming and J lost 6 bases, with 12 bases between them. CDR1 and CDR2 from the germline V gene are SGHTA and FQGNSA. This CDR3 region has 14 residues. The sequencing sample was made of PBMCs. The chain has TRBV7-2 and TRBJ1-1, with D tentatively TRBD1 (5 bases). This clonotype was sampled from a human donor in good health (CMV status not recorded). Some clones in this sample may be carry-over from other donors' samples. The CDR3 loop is CASSLGPGFAEAFF. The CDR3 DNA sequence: TGTGCCAGCAGCTTAGGGCCAGGGTTCGCTGAAGCTTTCTTT.